This TCR beta chain was sequenced during a study of identical twins. This clonotype occurred many times. Trimming shortened V by 5 bases and J by 8 bases, and 17 bases separated the two germline ends. The CDR3 is made up of 14 amino acids. Germline loops: CDR1 SGHKS, CDR2 YYEKEE (reference sequence). Each CDR3 protein is one row after TCRdb ran MiXCR on the 5' RACE reads. Seen here are around 510,000 distinct CDR3 sequences, 14% observed once, and the top ten hold 0.98%. This sample was also put to use in a study of yellow fever vaccine responses in identical twins.

The sequence derives from a woman aged 18-29 years in good health. This chain joins TRBV5-5 and TRBJ2-4, with a weak D call TRBD1 (6 bases). Sequenced input: CD4+ T cells sorted from blood. DNA for the CDR3: TGTGCCAGCAGGTTGCGGACAGACCTCTACATTCAGTACTTC. Translated: CASRLRTDLYIQYF.